This section outlines one T cell receptor beta chain sequence together with its context. This sample was taken from a study of T cell changes during pregnancy in multiple sclerosis. TCRdb keeps only in-frame clones here, not all; method: immunoSEQ multiplex PCR. This sample yields approximately 30,000 clones, of which 89% are seen a single time; roughly a tenth belongs to the top ten. Germline loops: CDR1 SNHLY, CDR2 FYNNEI. The CDR3 runs to 15 residues. Trimming removed 3 bases at V and 1 base at J, with 12 bases between. Material: CD8+ T cells from peripheral blood mononuclear cells, obtained in the second trimester of pregnancy. This receptor was taken from a female donor with multiple sclerosis, enrolled in a pregnancy study. The V and J genes are TRBV2 and TRBJ2-5; D is uncertain. In DNA, the CDR3 is TGTGCCAGCAGTGAGACGACATCTACCCAAGAGACCCAGTACTTC. This codes for CASSETTSTQETQYF.